The 7 T cell receptor beta chains presented below share a single source sample, sequenced in a study of beta chain features in type 1 diabetes. Study-wide points: Shortening that was moderate but significant affected the TCRB CDR3s of Type 1 diabetes patients in all four CD4+ subsets.

Which antigens these TCRs recognize remains unknown. Sequencing targeted expressed TCRB transcripts, as all isolated RNA had been reverse transcribed. Libraries were prepared by immunoSEQ multiplex PCR; TCRdb keeps only in-frame clonotypes and omits some of them. The table has a few hundred thousand clones, 14% to 15% seen once; the top ten hold roughly 0.015%. The sequenced sample consisted of naive CD4+ T cells from blood. These receptors were collected from a young man with type 1 diabetes.

To note about this clone: One end of the junction varies from germline; a read error may be responsible. V and J are TRBV28 and TRBJ2-7, with D possibly matching TRBD1 (6 bases). Germline V gives CDR1 MDHEN, CDR2 SYDVKM. This CDR3 has 10 amino acids. The CDR3 reads CASGNRDTAF. In DNA form, the CDR3 reads TGTGCCAGCGGGAATAGGGACACCGCCTTC.

The sample holds a few counts of this clone. The V gene is TRBV7-9, the J gene TRBJ2-1; D is possibly TRBD2 (6 bases). The CDR3 extends over 16 amino acids. Germline-derived CDR1 and CDR2 are SEHNR and FQNEAQ (reference sequence). The V gene lost 3 bases and the J gene lost 6 bases, with 18 bases spanning the gap. The CDR3 DNA follows: TGTGCCAGCAGCTTGCTGGGACTCGCGGCCCTCAATGAGCAGTTCTTC. This encodes CASSLLGLAALNEQFF. The full variable domain, its missing parts supplied by reference TRBV7-9 and TRBJ2-1, is DTGVSQNPRHKITKRGQNVTFRCDPISEHNRLYWYRQTLGQGPEFLTYFQNEAQLEKSRLLSDRFSAERPKGSFSTLEIQRTEQGDSAMYLCASSLLGLAALNEQFFGPGTRLTVL.

The chain combines TRBV18 with TRBJ1-2; 7 bases line up with TRBD1. V shed 6 bases, J shed 1 base, and the junction held 17 bases outside the gene matches. Germline V gene lookup returns CDR1 KGHSH and CDR2 LQKENI. CDR3 length: 18 amino acids. As DNA, the CDR3 is TGTGCCAGCTCGCCAGGGGCGGGACAGCCTACTCTTAACTATGGCTACACCTTC. Protein: CASSPGAGQPTLNYGYTF.

The chain joins TRBV10-3 to TRBJ2-6, with D maybe TRBD1 (5 bases). CDR3 length: 12 residues. V shed 2 bases and J shed 12 bases, with 8 bases lying between them. The germline V gene encodes CDR1 ENHRY and CDR2 SYGVKD. CDR3 sequence reads: CAISESRAVLTF. CDR3 nucleotide sequence: TGTGCCATCAGTGAGAGCAGGGCCGTCCTGACTTTC.

This clone was seen more than once but under ten times. The rearrangement joins TRBV6-4 to TRBJ2-1, with 8 bases that match TRBD2. The ends lost 3 bases at V and 0 bases at J; junction bases unmatched: 4. Germline CDR1 is MRHNA and CDR2 is SNTAGT. This CDR3 region has 16 residues. The CDR3 loop is CASSDAGTSSYNEQFF. The CDR3 coding sequence is TGTGCCAGCAGTGATGCCGGGACTAGCTCCTACAATGAGCAGTTCTTC.

The chain is built from TRBV7-2 and TRBJ2-5; TRBD2 is a possible D gene (5 bases). CDR3 length: 16 amino acids. Trimming removed 2 bases at V and 4 bases at J, with 17 bases between. Per the germline V gene, CDR1 is SGHTA and CDR2 is FQGNSA. In DNA form, the CDR3 reads TGTGCCAGCAGCTTATCTCGGCTGGGAGACGGAGAGACCCAGTACTTC. Its protein is CASSLSRLGDGETQYF.

This sequence joins TRBV29-1 and TRBJ1-1; the D gene is possibly TRBD1 (5 bases). Germline lookup yields CDR1 SQVTM and CDR2 ANQGSEA. CDR3 length: 15 residues. The V end lost 5 bases, the J end lost 2 bases, and 18 bases lay between the germline ends. The CDR3 nucleotides read TGCAGCGTTACCCGCGGGGGTACCGGTAACACTGAAGCTTTCTTT. This codes for CSVTRGGTGNTEAFF.